This paragraph covers one T cell receptor beta chain sequence. This clonotype was detected a few times. It lacks a known antigen. The sample holds no much larger clone one base away, and base qualities are not on file. The data are from a study of regulatory T cells in long-lasting Graves disease (dated by TCRdb to 2020 to 2022). With respect to the entire study: Persistent Graves' disease meant more than 5 years of antithyroid drug treatment with TSH receptor autoantibodies that stayed positive. Antithyroid drugs had been taken for approximately ten years on average by persistent Graves' disease patients in the clinical cohort. A total of some 35 samples underwent TCR sequencing, from 13 patients with persistent Graves' disease and some 20 patients with newly diagnosed Graves' disease. The study took place in China and was registered as a clinical trial. Persistent Graves' disease patients were compared with newly diagnosed Graves' disease patients by peripheral blood TCR sequencing and RNA sequencing. What the research found in general, with its limitations: A larger number of public clonotypes was shared among persistent patients (around 2,700) than among newly diagnosed patients (about 990). The study examined only peripheral blood because the primary lesion, thyroid tissue, could not be accessed. Lower TCR Shannon entropy and fewer highly expanded clones were observed in persistent Graves' disease patients than in newly diagnosed patients, which suggested clonal expansion. Sequencing and analysis were limited to the TCR beta chain. Preferential use of TRBV28, TRBJ1-2 and TRBJ2-5 was observed in persistent disease, whereas TRBV20-1 and TRBJ2-1 were favored in newly diagnosed disease. The authors noted that the small sample size was a limitation that may lower accuracy.

In the paper's terms, the time point label means: persistent/refractory GD, antithyroid drugs over 5 years with positive TRAb. For both TCR sequencing and RNA sequencing, RNA was extracted from PBMCs in TRIzol. Graves' disease was diagnosed according to American Thyroid Association guidelines. The patients came from an endocrinology department in Xi'an, China. Each patient gave around 9 milliliters of peripheral blood, collected in an EDTA anticoagulant tube. Ficoll Paque Plus density gradient separation was used to isolate PBMCs, and no additional T cell sorting was done. RNA quality was checked with an Agilent 2100 Bioanalyzer and agarose gel, and concentration with a NanoDrop 2000. Library construction relied on multiplex PCR. TCRdb records Illumina HiSeq 4000 as the sequencer. To build TCR beta libraries, CDR3 regions were amplified by Arm-PCR using iRepertoire HTBI primers. PCR products were gel purified before sequencing. As for how the authors treated the data: A total of fewer than 80 TRBV and under 15 TRBJ segments were identified across samples and were used for gene usage analysis of CDR3 amino acid clonotypes. Filtered high-quality paired reads were merged into contigs using COPE and FqMerger. BLAST was used to align contigs to IMGT TRBV, TRBD and TRBJ reference genes, and CDR3 was defined according to IMGT. Any clonotype with a frequency above 0.1% was counted as a highly expanded clone. Repertoire diversity was measured by Shannon entropy, and V-J evenness by the Gini coefficient. Public clonotypes were defined as clonotypes shared by more than one individual. TCRdb redid the processing of the public reads, applying fastp at Q25 and MiXCR, and retained in-frame beta chains. Rows with a matching CDR3 protein are joined into one entry that keeps the most common DNA and genes. TCRdb's processing, not the authors' own work, is the source of the V and J calls. This sample comprises about 340,000 distinct CDR3 sequences, 15% to 20% of them detected only once. The top ten hold less than 35% of the sample.

The CDR3 measures 15 amino acids from cysteine to phenylalanine. Just the 45-base CDR3 DNA is kept, in frame starting at base 1. V was cut back by 5 bases and J by 6 bases, leaving a gap of 16 bases between them. The germline V gene yields ENHRY for CDR1 and SYGVKD for CDR2. The sequence came from a female donor with Graves disease. Sequencing was performed on peripheral blood mononuclear cells (PBMCs), taken when the disease was refractory, from a patient treated with antithyroid drugs. The chain is made from TRBV10-3 and TRBJ1-4; TRBD1 is perhaps the D gene, given 5 matching bases. The DNA sequence is as follows: TGTGCCATCAGTAGCTCAGGGTCCGTCTATGAAAAACTGTTTTTT. The translation is CAISSSGSVYEKLFF.